This T cell receptor (beta chain) emerged from a study of T cells in Graves' hyperthyroidism and ophthalmopathy. Broader study findings: Stable hyperthyroidism and ophthalmopathy were separated using 13 V-J signatures. Clonotypes that were expanded in thyroid above 0.001 mostly appeared in blood too.

With duration under 3 months, ophthalmopathy was active: Clinical Activity Score at least 3, NOSPECS at least 4. Researchers amplified the TCR beta CDR3 regions from RNA transcripts. The TCR CDR3 was amplified in a first-round RT-PCR using the HTBI primer set. Each CDR3 protein is one row after TCRdb ran MiXCR on the multiplex PCR reads. The data show about 400,000 distinct CDR3 sequences, roughly 14% seen once. Notes on this clonotype: Its antigen is not identified.

Per germline, CDR1 SEHNR and CDR2 FQNEAQ (reference sequence). The CDR3 extends over 16 amino acids. The V and J ends lost 5 bases and 8 bases respectively, with 21 bases between them. The clonotype originates from a woman in her twenties or thirties with Graves' ophthalmopathy. The sample was blood. This sequence joins TRBV7-9 and TRBJ1-4; D remains unclear. In DNA, the CDR3 is TGTGCCAGCAGCCCCAACTTGCGCAGTTTAGACGAAAAACTGTTTTTT. Translation: CASSPNLRSLDEKLFF.